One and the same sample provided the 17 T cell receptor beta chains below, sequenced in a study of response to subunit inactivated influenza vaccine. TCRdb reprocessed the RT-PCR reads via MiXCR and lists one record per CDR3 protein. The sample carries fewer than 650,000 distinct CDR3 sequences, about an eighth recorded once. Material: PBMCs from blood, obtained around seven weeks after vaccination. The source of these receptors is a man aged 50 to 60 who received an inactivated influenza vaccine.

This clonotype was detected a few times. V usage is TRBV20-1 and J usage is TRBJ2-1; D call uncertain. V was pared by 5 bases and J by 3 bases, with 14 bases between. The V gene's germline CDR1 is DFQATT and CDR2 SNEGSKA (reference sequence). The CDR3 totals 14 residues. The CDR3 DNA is TGCAGTGCTTCTTCCAGGCGTCACTACAATGAGCAGTTCTTC. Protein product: CSASSRRHYNEQFF.

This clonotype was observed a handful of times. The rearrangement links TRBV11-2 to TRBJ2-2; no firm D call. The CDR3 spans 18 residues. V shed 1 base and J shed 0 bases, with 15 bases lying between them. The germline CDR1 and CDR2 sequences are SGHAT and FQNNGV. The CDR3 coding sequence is TGTGCCAGCAGCTTAGGAAGGGTGTTCATTTCGAACACCGGGGAGCTGTTTTTT. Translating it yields CASSLGRVFISNTGELFF.

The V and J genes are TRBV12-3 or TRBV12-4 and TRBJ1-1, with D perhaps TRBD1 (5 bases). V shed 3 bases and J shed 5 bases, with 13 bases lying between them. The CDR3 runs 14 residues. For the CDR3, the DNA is TGTGCCAGCAGTTTTTCCAGGGACGGAACTGAAGCTTTCTTT. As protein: CASSFSRDGTEAFF.

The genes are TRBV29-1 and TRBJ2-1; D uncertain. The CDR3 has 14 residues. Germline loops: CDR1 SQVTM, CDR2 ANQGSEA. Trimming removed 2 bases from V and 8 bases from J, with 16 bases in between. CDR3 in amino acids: CSVEKDATSDEQFF. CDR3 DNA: TGCAGCGTTGAAAAGGACGCTACAAGCGATGAGCAGTTCTTC.

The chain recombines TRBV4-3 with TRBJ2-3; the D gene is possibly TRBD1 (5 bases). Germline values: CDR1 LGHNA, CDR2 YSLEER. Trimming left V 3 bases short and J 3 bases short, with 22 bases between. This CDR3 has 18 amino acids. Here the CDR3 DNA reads TGCGCCAGCAGCCAGGCTGGCGCGAAGGGGATATTTACAGATACGCAGTATTTT. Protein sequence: CASSQAGAKGIFTDTQYF.

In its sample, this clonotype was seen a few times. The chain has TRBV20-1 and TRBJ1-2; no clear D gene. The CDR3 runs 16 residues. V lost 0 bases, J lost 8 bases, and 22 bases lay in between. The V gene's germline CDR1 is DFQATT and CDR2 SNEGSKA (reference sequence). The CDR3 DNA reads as TGCAGTGCTAGAGATAACCTTAATCCATCGCGTGAGGGCTACACCTTC. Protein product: CSARDNLNPSREGYTF.

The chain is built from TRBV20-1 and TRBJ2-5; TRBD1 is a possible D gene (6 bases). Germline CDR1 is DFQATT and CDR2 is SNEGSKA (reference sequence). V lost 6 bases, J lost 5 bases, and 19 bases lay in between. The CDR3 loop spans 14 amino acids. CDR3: CSAARGTPRETQYF. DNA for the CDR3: TGCAGTGCCGCGAGAGGGACACCAAGGGAGACCCAGTACTTC.

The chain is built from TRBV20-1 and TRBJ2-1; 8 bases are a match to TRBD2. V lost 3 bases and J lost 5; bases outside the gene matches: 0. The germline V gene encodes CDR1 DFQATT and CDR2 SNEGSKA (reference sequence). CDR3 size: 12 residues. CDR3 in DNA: TGCAGTGCTAGCGGGGGGGACAATGAGCAGTTCTTC. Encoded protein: CSASGGDNEQFF.

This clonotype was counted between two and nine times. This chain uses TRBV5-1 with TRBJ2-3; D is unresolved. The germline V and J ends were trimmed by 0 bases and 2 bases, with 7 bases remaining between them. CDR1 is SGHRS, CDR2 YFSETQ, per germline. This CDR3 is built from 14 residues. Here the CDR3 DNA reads TGCGCCAGCAGCTTGGCCGCGGACACAGATACGCAGTATTTT. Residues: CASSLAADTDTQYF.

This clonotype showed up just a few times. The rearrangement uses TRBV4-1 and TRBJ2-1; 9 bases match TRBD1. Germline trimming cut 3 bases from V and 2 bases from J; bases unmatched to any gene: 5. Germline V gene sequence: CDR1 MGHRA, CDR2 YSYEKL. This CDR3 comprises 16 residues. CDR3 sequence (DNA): TGCGCCAGCAGCCAGAGGGGGACAGGGACCTACAATGAGCAGTTCTTC. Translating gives CASSQRGTGTYNEQFF.

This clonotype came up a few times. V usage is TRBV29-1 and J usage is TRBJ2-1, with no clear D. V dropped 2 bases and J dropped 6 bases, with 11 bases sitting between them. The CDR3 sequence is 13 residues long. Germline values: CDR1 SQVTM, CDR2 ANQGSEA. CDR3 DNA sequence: TGCAGCGTTGAACGGCAGGCACGCAATGAGCAGTTCTTC. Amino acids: CSVERQARNEQFF.

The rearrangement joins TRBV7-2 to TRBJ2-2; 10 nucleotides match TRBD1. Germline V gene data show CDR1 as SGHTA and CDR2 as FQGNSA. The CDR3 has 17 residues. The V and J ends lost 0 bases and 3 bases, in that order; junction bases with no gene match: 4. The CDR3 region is CASSLAGTGVDTGELFF. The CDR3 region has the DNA TGTGCCAGCAGCTTAGCCGGGACAGGGGTGGACACCGGGGAGCTGTTTTTT.

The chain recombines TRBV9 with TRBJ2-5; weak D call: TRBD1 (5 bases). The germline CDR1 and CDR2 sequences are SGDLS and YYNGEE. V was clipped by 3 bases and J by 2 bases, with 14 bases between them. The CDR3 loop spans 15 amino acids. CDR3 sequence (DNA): TGTGCCAGCAGCGGGGGCCGTGGGCGGCAAGAGACCCAGTACTTC. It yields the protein CASSGGRGRQETQYF. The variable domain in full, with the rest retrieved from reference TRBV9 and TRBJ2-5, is DSGVTQTPKHLITATGQRVTLRCSPRSGDLSVYWYQQSLDQGLQFLIQYYNGEERAKGNILERFSAQQFPDLHSELNLSSLELGDSALYFCASSGGRGRQETQYFGPGTRLLVL.

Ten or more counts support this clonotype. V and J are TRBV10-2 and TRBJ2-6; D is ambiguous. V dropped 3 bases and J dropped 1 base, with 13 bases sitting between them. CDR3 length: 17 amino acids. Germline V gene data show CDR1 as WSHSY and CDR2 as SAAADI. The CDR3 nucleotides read TGCGCCAGCAGTGACTCGACCTTTAGGTCTGGGGCCAACGTCCTGACTTTC. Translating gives CASSDSTFRSGANVLTF.

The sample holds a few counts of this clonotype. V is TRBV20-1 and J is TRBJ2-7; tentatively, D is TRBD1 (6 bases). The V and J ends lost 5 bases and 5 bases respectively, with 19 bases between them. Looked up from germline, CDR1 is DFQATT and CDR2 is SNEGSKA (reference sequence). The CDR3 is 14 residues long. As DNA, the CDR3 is TGCAGTGCTGACCGGGACACTGTTCTCCACGAGCAGTACTTC. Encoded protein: CSADRDTVLHEQYF.

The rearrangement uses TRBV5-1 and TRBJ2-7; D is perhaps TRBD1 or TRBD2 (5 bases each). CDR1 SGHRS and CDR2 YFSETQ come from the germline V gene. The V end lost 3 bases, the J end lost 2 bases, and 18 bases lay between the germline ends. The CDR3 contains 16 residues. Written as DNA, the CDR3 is TGCGCCAGCAGCTCGCTAGGGACGGAACAGGCCTACGAGCAGTACTTC. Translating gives CASSSLGTEQAYEQYF.

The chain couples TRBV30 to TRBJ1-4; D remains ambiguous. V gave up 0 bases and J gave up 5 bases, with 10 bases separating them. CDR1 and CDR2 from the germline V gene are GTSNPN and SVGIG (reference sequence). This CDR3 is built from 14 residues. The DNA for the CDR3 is TGTGCCTGGAGTGTGGCAGCGCTGAATGAAAAACTGTTTTTT. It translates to CAWSVAALNEKLFF.